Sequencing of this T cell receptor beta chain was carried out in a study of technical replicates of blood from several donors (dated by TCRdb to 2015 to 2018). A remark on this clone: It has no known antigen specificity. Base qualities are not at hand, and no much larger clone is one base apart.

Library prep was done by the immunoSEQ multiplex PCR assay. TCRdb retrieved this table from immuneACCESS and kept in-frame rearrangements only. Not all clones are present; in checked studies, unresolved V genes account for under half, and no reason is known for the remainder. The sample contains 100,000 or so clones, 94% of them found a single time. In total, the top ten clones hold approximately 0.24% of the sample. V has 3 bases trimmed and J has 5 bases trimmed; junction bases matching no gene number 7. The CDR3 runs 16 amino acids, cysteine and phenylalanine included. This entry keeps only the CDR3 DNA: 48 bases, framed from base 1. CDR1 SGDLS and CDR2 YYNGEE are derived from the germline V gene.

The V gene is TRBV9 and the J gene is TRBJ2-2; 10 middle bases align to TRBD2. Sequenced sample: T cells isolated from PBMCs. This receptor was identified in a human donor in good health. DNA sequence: TGTGCCAGCAGCGGAAAGACTAGCGGGCGTACCGGGGAGCTGTTTTTT. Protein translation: CASSGKTSGRTGELFF.